This T cell receptor beta chain stems from a study of T-cell memory formation after mild COVID-19. About the research overall: Largely donor-specific sequence clusters came from two donors.

As concerns this clonotype: What it recognizes is unknown.

Whole-study findings and limits: CD4+ contracting clones were found mainly in CM and EM, and CD8+ ones in EMRA. Cross-reactive memory seemingly joined, as some responding clones were found in pre-infection memory.

The V and J ends lost 7 bases and 2 bases respectively, with 16 bases between them. CDR3 length: 15 residues. TCRdb processed the 5' RACE reads anew with MiXCR; each CDR3 protein has one entry. The table lists about 140,000 distinct CDR3 sequences, about 14% of them singletons. The specimen was PBMCs or a T cell subset sorted from them (not recorded which). This rearrangement joins TRBV12-3 or TRBV12-4 to TRBJ2-3; tentatively, D is TRBD2 (5 bases). The receptor was derived from an adult woman who had mild COVID-19 (a few samples of this study predate the infection). Cell type and time point are not known. The CDR3 spells CASMRSGEITDTQYF. CDR3 nucleotide sequence: TGTGCCAGCATGCGGAGCGGAGAGATCACAGATACGCAGTATTTT.